Following are 20 T cell receptor beta chains from one sample sequenced in a study of cytomegalovirus exposure and HLA in healthy donors (TCRdb year 2017). The library was prepared using the immunoSEQ multiplex PCR assay. The multiplex PCR relied on a mix of 60 forward primers for TCR Vbeta segments and 13 reverse primers for TCR Jbeta segments. This immuneACCESS table, as held by TCRdb, lists in-frame sequences with V and J called but not all clones. Of the missing ones, under half trace to an unresolved V gene in checked studies; the others have no known cause. For this sample the table gives more than 100,000 clones, of which 60% to 85% were detected only once. The top ten constitute around 1.8% of the sample. Source material: PBMCs. Source of these receptors: a female donor in good health and CMV-seropositive.

This chain joins TRBV7-2 and TRBJ2-1, with TRBD1 matching 9 bases. Germline V lookup: CDR1 SGHTA, CDR2 FQGNSA. The J segment lost 14 bases and the V segment lost 6 bases, leaving 5 bases of the junction unmatched. This CDR3 contains 11 residues. The CDR3 reads CASSSGTGKFF. The CDR3 nucleotides are TGTGCCAGCAGTTCCGGGACAGGGAAGTTCTTC.

The gene calls are TRBV6-5 and TRBJ2-2; a possible D gene is TRBD1 (6 bases). There are 14 residues in the CDR3. Trimming left V 8 bases short and J 1 base short, with 11 bases between. Germline CDR1 is MNHEY and CDR2 is SVGAGI. The CDR3 DNA is TGTGCCAGCGAAAGGGGGATGAACACCGGGGAGCTGTTTTTT. It encodes CASERGMNTGELFF.

The CDR3 DNA sequence: TGTGCCAGCAGTGATGATGGGGGCCGGGGCAATGAGCAGTTCTTC. Amino acid sequence: CASSDDGGRGNEQFF. The rearrangement joins TRBV6-4 to TRBJ2-1, with D tentatively TRBD1 (6 bases). CDR1 and CDR2 (germline): MRHNA, SNTAGT. The CDR3 has 15 amino acids. V lost 3 bases and J lost 6, with 15 bases in between.

This clone was found a few times. The CDR3 loop is CASSPLGTQETQYF. The CDR3 nucleotides read TGTGCCAGCTCACCACTCGGGACACAAGAGACCCAGTACTTC. V is TRBV18 and J is TRBJ2-5; D might be TRBD1 (6 bases). V was clipped by 1 base and J by 2 bases, with 8 bases between them. Germline CDR1 reads KGHSH; CDR2 reads LQKENI. The CDR3 is 14 amino acids.

The chain recombines TRBV7-3 with TRBJ2-1; TRBD1 matches 7 bases. The junction had 13 bases not matched to a gene; V was cut back by 3 bases and J by 8 bases. Germline V gene lookup returns CDR1 SGHTA and CDR2 FQGTGA. The CDR3 has 16 residues. The CDR3 loop is CASSFRQGQDWDEQFF. CDR3 sequence (DNA): TGTGCCAGCAGCTTCCGACAGGGTCAAGATTGGGATGAGCAGTTCTTC.

The rearrangement joins TRBV5-4 to TRBJ2-7, with 7 bases lining up with TRBD1. The CDR3 is made up of 12 amino acids. Trimming at V came to 2 bases and at J to 8 bases, leaving 4 bases not matched to a gene. Germline CDR1 is SGHNT and CDR2 is YYREEE (reference sequence). Here the CDR3 DNA reads TGTGCCAGCAGCTTACCGGGACAGAAGCAGTACTTC. Protein sequence: CASSLPGQKQYF.

The genes are TRBV4-1 and TRBJ1-6; D remains ambiguous. The CDR3 covers 14 residues. The ends were cut back, 3 bases at V and 5 bases at J, with 8 bases in the middle. Per germline, CDR1 MGHRA and CDR2 YSYEKL. The CDR3 region is CASSHVQDNSPLHF. The CDR3 DNA reads as TGCGCCAGCAGCCACGTACAAGATAATTCACCCCTCCACTTT.

The chain carries TRBV7-9 and TRBJ1-1, with a possible D match to TRBD1 (6 bases). This CDR3 contains 14 residues. Germline V lookup: CDR1 SEHNR, CDR2 FQNEAQ (reference sequence). The V end lost 6 bases, the J end lost 0 bases, and 11 bases lay between the germline ends. The CDR3 loop reads CASSIQGLNTEAFF. DNA for the CDR3: TGTGCCAGCAGTATACAGGGTTTGAACACTGAAGCTTTCTTT. The whole variable domain, filled in from reference TRBV7-9 and TRBJ1-1, reads DTGVSQNPRHKITKRGQNVTFRCDPISEHNRLYWYRQTLGQGPEFLTYFQNEAQLEKSRLLSDRFSAERPKGSFSTLEIQRTEQGDSAMYLCASSIQGLNTEAFFGQGTRLTVV.

The J gene is TRBJ2-5, the V gene TRBV11-2; D unresolved. The CDR3 extends over 12 amino acids. Germline-derived CDR1 and CDR2 are SGHAT and FQNNGV. The V gene lost 5 bases and the J gene lost 5 bases, with 9 bases spanning the gap. CDR3 amino acids: CASSPPVETQYF. CDR3 DNA: TGTGCCAGCAGCCCCCCTGTTGAGACCCAGTACTTC.

V is TRBV7-2 and J is TRBJ2-7, with TRBD1 as a possible D gene (6 bases). This CDR3 is 14 amino acids long. Deletions cut 5 bases from V and 5 bases from J, with 16 bases between. Germline CDR1 reads SGHTA; CDR2 reads FQGNSA. CDR3 DNA: TGTGCCAGCAGCCGTGGAGACAGGCCCGACGAGCAGTACTTC. Its protein is CASSRGDRPDEQYF. The whole variable domain, remainder taken from reference TRBV7-2 and TRBJ2-7, is GAGVSQSPSNKVTEKGKDVELRCDPISGHTALYWYRQSLGQGLEFLIYFQGNSAPDKSGLPSDRFSAERTGGSVSTLTIQRTQQEDSAVYLCASSRGDRPDEQYFGPGTRLTVT.

This clone appeared a few times. The DNA of the CDR3 is TGCGCCAGCAGCCCCACTTGGGAGTTTGGCACTGAAGCTTTCTTT. It specifies CASSPTWEFGTEAFF. This chain joins TRBV5-1 and TRBJ1-1; D is uncertain. Trimming left V 4 bases short and J 4 bases short, with 17 bases between. The CDR3 contains 15 residues. Germline CDR1 and CDR2: SGHRS and YFSETQ.

V and J are TRBV2 and TRBJ2-2; TRBD2 agrees at 11 bases. The J segment lost 3 bases and the V segment lost 7 bases, leaving 7 bases of the junction unmatched. Germline V gene data show CDR1 as SNHLY and CDR2 as FYNNEI. The CDR3 spans 16 residues. CDR3 in DNA: TGTGCCAGCATCCCGGGACTAGCGGACCACACCGGGGAGCTGTTTTTT. It yields the protein CASIPGLADHTGELFF.

The CDR3: CASSVDRGPNYGYTF. In DNA, the CDR3 is TGTGCCAGCAGCGTCGACAGGGGCCCCAACTATGGCTACACCTTC. This chain connects TRBV9 to TRBJ1-2; the match to TRBD1 covers 8 bases. Germline V gene data show CDR1 as SGDLS and CDR2 as YYNGEE. The length of the CDR3 is 15 residues. V lost 2 bases and J lost 2; bases outside the gene matches: 5. Together with reference TRBV9 and TRBJ1-2, the CDR3 gives the full variable domain: DSGVTQTPKHLITATGQRVTLRCSPRSGDLSVYWYQQSLDQGLQFLIQYYNGEERAKGNILERFSAQQFPDLHSELNLSSLELGDSALYFCASSVDRGPNYGYTFGSGTRLTVV.

This clone was seen only once. Relative to the germline gene, one junction end is altered; a read error may explain this. The CDR3, as DNA: TGCGCCAGCAGCCAGACTGGGGGGGTCGGTGGAAACACCATACATTTT. Protein sequence: CASSQTGGVGGNTIHF. V usage is TRBV4-1 and J usage is TRBJ1-3; D may be TRBD1 (5 bases). Per germline, CDR1 MGHRA and CDR2 YSYEKL. The CDR3 spans 16 residues.

This sequence joins TRBV5-1 and TRBJ1-2; unclear D gene. V was cut by 0 bases and J by 0 bases, with 12 bases left in between. This CDR3 contains 16 residues. Germline V gives CDR1 SGHRS, CDR2 YFSETQ. The CDR3 nucleotides read TGCGCCAGCAGCTTGGCCGATGCCATAGCTAACTATGGCTACACCTTC. It is translated as CASSLADAIANYGYTF.

This chain uses TRBV18 with TRBJ1-5, with D unclear. Germline CDR1 reads KGHSH; CDR2 reads LQKENI. The CDR3 is 13 amino acids. Between the trimmed V and J ends, which lost 3 bases and 4 bases, there was a span of 7 bases. The CDR3 is CASSPYSNQPQHF. The CDR3 nucleotides read TGTGCCAGCTCACCTTACTCGAATCAGCCCCAGCATTTT.

This rearrangement joins TRBV6-4 to TRBJ2-2, with D possibly matching TRBD2 (5 bases). The germline V gene encodes CDR1 MRHNA and CDR2 SNTAGT. V lost 0 bases, J lost 5 bases, and 10 bases lay in between. The CDR3 has 15 amino acids. CDR3 DNA: TGTGCCAGCAGTGACTCTGGCCGAGGGACCGGGGAGCTGTTTTTT. This sequence encodes CASSDSGRGTGELFF.

The chain is built from TRBV19 and TRBJ1-3; 7 bases align to TRBD1. Germline V gives CDR1 LNHDA, CDR2 SQIVND (reference sequence). The trim removed 7 bases at V and 0 bases at J, leaving 9 bases unmatched. This CDR3 region has 16 residues. CDR3 residues: CASMGQIGSSGNTIYF. Written as DNA, the CDR3 is TGTGCCAGTATGGGACAGATCGGGAGCTCTGGAAACACCATATATTTT.

The chain is built from TRBV18 and TRBJ2-5, with 7 nucleotides matching TRBD1. Germline-derived CDR1 and CDR2 are KGHSH and LQKENI. There are 12 residues in the CDR3. Germline trimming cut 11 bases from V and 3 bases from J; bases unmatched to any gene: 6. The CDR3 sequence: CAGSGQEETQYF. The CDR3 DNA reads TGTGCCGGGTCAGGACAGGAAGAGACCCAGTACTTC.

This chain uses TRBV4-1 with TRBJ2-7; the D gene is possibly TRBD2 (6 bases). V was clipped by 1 base and J by 3 bases, with 16 bases between them. Germline V gives CDR1 MGHRA, CDR2 YSYEKL. The length of the CDR3 is 16 residues. CDR3 protein: CASSQGGTGSLYEQYF. CDR3 sequence (DNA): TGCGCCAGCAGCCAAGGGGGAACCGGGAGCCTCTACGAGCAGTACTTC.